The 27 T cell receptor beta chains given below trace back to one sample, sequenced in a study of CD8 T cells in Susac syndrome. Reverse transcription used about 0.45 to 1 ug RNA and random hexamers. TCRdb reprocessed the immunoSEQ multiplex PCR reads with MiXCR, giving one entry per CDR3 protein. The sample carries about 130,000 distinct CDR3 sequences, around 94% recorded once. Specimen: CD4+ T cells from PBMCs. Receptor source: a human donor with multiple sclerosis.

The rearrangement uses TRBV5-4 and TRBJ1-1; D gene unclear. Germline CDR1 is SGHNT and CDR2 is YYREEE (reference sequence). V was clipped by 1 base and J by 4 bases, with 8 bases between them. This CDR3 contains 13 residues. The DNA for the CDR3 is TGTGCCAGCAGCTTGCCCAAAGGCACTGAAGCTTTCTTT. Translated, it gives CASSLPKGTEAFF.

This chain joins TRBV9 and TRBJ1-1, with D possibly matching TRBD1 (5 bases). Germline V gene data show CDR1 as SGDLS and CDR2 as YYNGEE. Trimming pared 0 bases from V and 1 base from J, leaving 7 bases between. The CDR3 has 14 amino acids. CDR3 sequence reads: CASSVVGENTEAFF. CDR3 in DNA: TGTGCCAGCAGCGTAGTGGGGGAGAACACTGAAGCTTTCTTT.

The genes are TRBV7-9 and TRBJ2-1; D unclear. Germline V gives CDR1 SEHNR, CDR2 FQNEAQ (reference sequence). The CDR3 sequence is 13 residues long. The V and J ends lost 7 bases and 5 bases respectively, with 12 bases between them. The CDR3 sequence: CASNPLGNNEQFF. The CDR3 DNA follows: TGTGCCAGCAACCCCCTGGGGAACAATGAGCAGTTCTTC.

This clonotype has just one count. This sequence joins TRBV7-2 and TRBJ1-1; D ambiguous. Per the germline V gene, CDR1 is SGHTA and CDR2 is FQGNSA. The CDR3 covers 17 residues. V was cut by 5 bases and J by 0 bases, with 19 bases left in between. CDR3 amino acids: CASSPWVMSRVNTEAFF. The CDR3 DNA is TGTGCCAGCAGCCCCTGGGTTATGAGCCGGGTGAACACTGAAGCTTTCTTT.

The chain joins TRBV19 to TRBJ2-7; the D is unclear. Germline loops: CDR1 LNHDA, CDR2 SQIVND (reference sequence). The CDR3 loop spans 14 amino acids. V was clipped by 4 bases and J by 2 bases, with 12 bases between them. CDR3: CASSTRDTAYEQYF. CDR3 bases: TGTGCCAGTAGTACACGCGACACAGCCTACGAGCAGTACTTC.

This chain links TRBV3-1 with TRBJ2-5, with a tentative D call TRBD1 (6 bases). Trimming took 1 base from V and 2 from J, leaving 14 bases between them. Per germline, CDR1 LGHDT and CDR2 YNNKEL (reference sequence). This CDR3 contains 16 residues. CDR3 region: CASSQVLGQGQETQYF. The CDR3 bases are TGTGCCAGCAGCCAAGTTTTGGGACAAGGACAAGAGACCCAGTACTTC.

This sequence joins TRBV19 and TRBJ1-3; 8 nucleotides match TRBD1. CDR1 LNHDA and CDR2 SQIVND come from the germline V gene (reference sequence). The CDR3 is made up of 17 amino acids. V shed 9 bases, J shed 0 bases, and the junction held 13 bases outside the gene matches. The CDR3 reads CASRDRTKSFSGNTIYF. CDR3 nucleotide sequence: TGTGCCAGCCGGGACAGGACTAAAAGTTTCTCTGGAAACACCATATATTTT.

The chain recombines TRBV6-2 or TRBV6-3 with TRBJ2-7; TRBD1 matches at 8 bases. CDR1 is MNHEY, CDR2 SVGEGT, per germline. The CDR3 totals 13 residues. V shed 7 bases and J 5 bases; nucleotides not matched to a gene: 7. In DNA form, the CDR3 reads TGTGCCAGCACCCCGGACAGGGTGGACGAGCAGTACTTC. Translation: CASTPDRVDEQYF.

J is TRBJ1-2 and V is TRBV2; D remains ambiguous. CDR3 length: 12 amino acids. CDR1 and CDR2 (germline): SNHLY, FYNNEI. V was cut by 6 bases and J by 3 bases, with 8 bases left in between. The CDR3 loop reads CASRAEYYGYTF. DNA of the CDR3: TGTGCCAGCAGGGCCGAGTACTATGGCTACACCTTC.

The chain combines TRBV6-1 with TRBJ1-3, with a tentative D call TRBD1 (6 bases). V lost 6 bases, J lost 4 bases, and 10 bases lay in between. The CDR3 has 13 residues. In germline, CDR1 is MNHNS, CDR2 SASEGT. CDR3 sequence: CASRDTGGNTIYF. CDR3 nucleotides: TGTGCCAGCAGGGATACAGGGGGAAACACCATATATTTT.

V and J are TRBV9 and TRBJ2-1; 11 nucleotides match TRBD2. CDR3 length: 16 residues. Germline assignment: CDR1 SGDLS and CDR2 YYNGEE. With V trimmed by 4 bases and J by 3 bases, 6 bases remained unmatched. CDR3 sequence reads: CASSPGGTSGYNEQFF. The CDR3, as DNA: TGTGCCAGCAGCCCCGGGGGGACTAGCGGCTACAATGAGCAGTTCTTC.

V gene TRBV29-1 combines with J gene TRBJ2-5, with TRBD1 matching 12 bases. Trimming removed 7 bases from V and 6 bases from J; junction bases left unmatched: 6. Germline V gene data show CDR1 as SQVTM and CDR2 as ANQGSEA. This CDR3 comprises 13 residues. CDR3 sequence: CSGRDRGRQTQYF. Here the CDR3 DNA reads TGCAGCGGCAGGGACAGGGGGCGACAGACCCAGTACTTC.

The rearrangement joins TRBV7-3 to TRBJ2-5; D possibly corresponds to TRBD2 (7 bases). Germline V gene sequence: CDR1 SGHTA, CDR2 FQGTGA. Trimming took off 3 bases at V and 5 bases at J, with 10 bases between the two ends. The length of the CDR3 is 13 residues. CDR3 sequence: CASSFRGAETQYF. CDR3 nucleotide sequence: TGTGCCAGCAGCTTTCGGGGGGCTGAGACCCAGTACTTC. The full variable domain, rest sourced from reference TRBV7-3 and TRBJ2-5, is GAGVSQTPSNKVTEKGKYVELRCDPISGHTALYWYRQSLGQGPEFLIYFQGTGAADDSGLPNDRFFAVRPEGSVSTLKIQRTERGDSAVYLCASSFRGAETQYFGPGTRLLVL.

The rearrangement joins TRBV4-3 to TRBJ2-2; D possibly matches TRBD1 or TRBD2 (5 bases each). CDR3 length: 15 residues. Germline assignment: CDR1 LGHNA and CDR2 YSLEER. V lost 2 bases and J 0 bases, leaving 7 bases between the germline ends. The CDR3 bases are TGCGCCAGCAGCCAATCGGGACCGAACACCGGGGAGCTGTTTTTT. It specifies CASSQSGPNTGELFF.

The CDR3 nucleotides are TGTGCCCGTGACAGGGACGGGACCGAAGCTTTCTTT. Protein: CARDRDGTEAFF. V and J are TRBV30 and TRBJ1-1; 7 positions match TRBD1. J was trimmed by 8 bases and V by 8 bases; bases with no gene match: 11. The germline V gene encodes CDR1 GTSNPN and CDR2 SVGIG (reference sequence). There are 12 residues in the CDR3.

The CDR3 nucleotides read TGCAGTGCTAGCGAAGGGGGGGGCTCCTACAATGAGCAGTTCTTC. Translating it yields CSASEGGGSYNEQFF. The V call is TRBV20-1, the J call TRBJ2-1, with TRBD2 as a possible D gene (7 bases). V was shortened by 3 bases and J by 0 bases, with 12 bases between the two germline ends. The CDR3 is 15 amino acids. Germline CDR1 DFQATT, CDR2 SNEGSKA (reference sequence).

J is TRBJ2-1 and V is TRBV24-1; no clear D gene. The CDR3 extends over 13 amino acids. The V gene's germline CDR1 is KGHDR and CDR2 SFDVKD. V lost 3 bases to trimming and J lost 2 bases, with 4 bases between them. In DNA, the CDR3 is TGTGCCACCAGTGATCCCCCCTACAATGAGCAGTTCTTC. It is translated as CATSDPPYNEQFF.

This sequence joins TRBV7-9 and TRBJ1-1; perhaps TRBD1 as D (6 bases). This CDR3 comprises 15 residues. Germline CDR1 reads SEHNR; CDR2 reads FQNEAQ (reference sequence). Trimming took off 6 bases at V and 2 bases at J, with 16 bases between the two ends. The CDR3: CASRSYRQANTEAFF. The CDR3 DNA follows: TGTGCCAGCAGATCCTATCGACAGGCCAACACTGAAGCTTTCTTT.

This chain connects TRBV11-2 to TRBJ1-2, with 9 positions matching TRBD1. Germline lookup yields CDR1 SGHAT and CDR2 FQNNGV. J was trimmed by 7 bases and V by 0 bases; bases with no gene match: 15. The CDR3 contains 18 residues. The CDR3 protein is CASSLEMRAGTGPLGYTF. The CDR3 DNA reads TGTGCCAGCAGCTTAGAGATGAGGGCGGGGACAGGGCCCCTTGGCTACACCTTC.

The chain recombines TRBV29-1 with TRBJ2-1, with D uncertain. Germline-derived CDR1 and CDR2 are SQVTM and ANQGSEA. V was shortened by 2 bases and J by 4 bases, with 6 bases between the two germline ends. The CDR3 is 12 amino acids. CDR3 in amino acids: CSVEPSYNEQFF. CDR3 sequence (DNA): TGCAGCGTTGAACCGTCATACAATGAGCAGTTCTTC.

V gene TRBV5-1 combines with J gene TRBJ2-5, with a tentative D call TRBD2 (7 bases). Germline V gives CDR1 SGHRS, CDR2 YFSETQ. The CDR3 has 16 residues. The V end was cut by 2 bases, the J end by 1 base, with 15 bases between. CDR3 loop: CASSLIQGRAQETQYF. Written as DNA, the CDR3 is TGCGCCAGCAGCTTAATTCAGGGGAGGGCCCAAGAGACCCAGTACTTC.

The chain links TRBV27 to TRBJ2-1; no clear D gene. Trimming pared 7 bases from V and 4 bases from J, leaving 11 bases between. In germline, CDR1 is MNHEY, CDR2 SMNVEV (reference sequence). There are 13 residues in the CDR3. Here the CDR3 DNA reads TGTGCCAGCACTTCCTCACGGTACAATGAGCAGTTCTTC. Its protein is CASTSSRYNEQFF.

The chain uses TRBV25-1 and TRBJ1-2; the D is unclear. Germline V gene sequence: CDR1 MGHDK, CDR2 SYGVNS. The CDR3 is 13 amino acids. Trimming stripped 2 bases from V and 1 base from J, with 5 bases between. The chain's CDR3 is CASSEKGNYGYTF. In nucleotides, the CDR3 is TGTGCCAGCAGTGAAAAGGGTAACTATGGCTACACCTTC.

The V gene is TRBV25-1, the J gene TRBJ2-3; TRBD1 matches 8 bases. CDR3 length: 15 residues. V was clipped by 2 bases and J by 4 bases; unmatched bases: 5. CDR1 is MGHDK, CDR2 SYGVNS, per germline. This CDR3 reads CASSEAGGASDTQYF. In DNA, the CDR3 is TGTGCCAGCAGTGAAGCAGGGGGCGCGTCAGATACGCAGTATTTT.

This sequence joins TRBV3-1 and TRBJ1-1; perhaps TRBD1 as D (6 bases). Looked up from germline, CDR1 is LGHDT and CDR2 is YNNKEL (reference sequence). V lost 6 bases and J lost 0, with 17 bases in between. The CDR3 is 16 residues long. The CDR3 DNA reads TGTGCCAGCAGGCCAATGGCGGGGGCCATGAACACTGAAGCTTTCTTT. It specifies CASRPMAGAMNTEAFF.

In nucleotides, the CDR3 is TGTGCCAGCAGCCTCGTGAGGGAGCTGTTTTTT. Translating gives CASSLVRELFF. The rearrangement joins TRBV7-2 to TRBJ2-2; D unclear. The CDR3 is 11 residues long. Germline V gene data show CDR1 as SGHTA and CDR2 as FQGNSA. The V end lost 5 bases, the J end lost 9 bases, and 7 bases lay between the germline ends.

This chain joins TRBV7-9 and TRBJ2-1; D possibly corresponds to TRBD2 (7 bases). Trimming stripped 7 bases from V and 8 bases from J, with 12 bases between. The CDR3 runs 12 residues. Germline V gene sequence: CDR1 SEHNR, CDR2 FQNEAQ (reference sequence). CDR3: CASIGEGDEQFF. The CDR3 region has the DNA TGTGCCAGCATCGGGGAGGGGGATGAGCAGTTCTTC.